These T cell receptor beta chains were read from a single sample in a study of spatial heterogeneity in lung cancer. TCRdb reanalysed the 5' RACE reads using MiXCR and keeps one entry per CDR3 protein. The sample has 2,200 or so distinct CDR3 sequences, approximately 15% seen once. The sequenced sample was lung tumor tissue, obtained at surgery. Receptors were obtained from a male donor with early-stage non-small cell lung cancer. CDR3s include the opening cysteine and the closing phenylalanine or tryptophan.

v_call: TRBV5-1; cdr3_aa: CASSLAGSGANVLTF
v_call: TRBV5-1; cdr3_aa: CASSLKLAGNYEQYF
v_call: TRBV5-1; cdr3_aa: CASSLSAGISNEQFF
v_call: TRBV28; cdr3_aa: CASSSTAGVETQYF
v_call: TRBV3-1; cdr3_aa: CASSHTRDRGVDTQYF
v_call: TRBV20-1; cdr3_aa: CSARDGSKGVDTEAFF
v_call: TRBV5-1; cdr3_aa: CASSLRTTHSGANVLTF
v_call: TRBV7-2; cdr3_aa: CASSFRQGDTGELFF
v_call: TRBV20-1; cdr3_aa: CSALLFGANEKLFF
v_call: TRBV16; cdr3_aa: CASSQLAGKTNTEAFF
v_call: TRBV2; cdr3_aa: CASSRTVNTEAFF